The T cell receptor (beta chain) described here comes from a study of T cell changes during pregnancy in multiple sclerosis. This clone has a single count. Germline V gene lookup returns CDR1 MRHNA and CDR2 SNTAGT. This CDR3 spans 14 amino acids. With 7 bases removed from V and 0 bases from J, the gap between germline ends came to 10 bases. The assay was immunoSEQ multiplex PCR, and TCRdb's table has in-frame clones only and misses some. The table includes 110,000 or so clones, over 85% detected once. The rearrangement links TRBV6-4 to TRBJ1-5; no reliable D call. The origin of this receptor is a female donor with multiple sclerosis, enrolled in a pregnancy study. The sample here was peripheral blood, taken before pregnancy. The CDR3 DNA reads TGTGCCAGCACTGAAAGCTATAGCAATCAGCCCCAGCATTTT. Protein sequence: CASTESYSNQPQHF.